Below, one T cell receptor (beta chain) is given with its context. The source of the sample is a study of blood T cell repertoires in COVID-19. Study-level information: Italy, Spain and the United States were the sources of the convalescent and acute COVID-19 samples. T cells, B-cell-depleted T cells, or PBMCs supplied cDNA or gDNA.

This CDR3 has 15 amino acids. Germline CDR1 is LNHNV and CDR2 is YYDKDF (reference sequence). V lost 3 bases and J lost 4; bases outside the gene matches: 5. Methods used by the authors: Quantification of nucleated cells was approximated via reference gene primer amplification. Using immunoSEQ multiplex PCR, the repertoire was profiled, and TCRdb retains in-frame clones only, with some absent. The DNA was the basis for D and trimming; V, J and clone size are from that table. This sample has about 320,000 clones, with almost 85% found just once. V and J are TRBV15 and TRBJ1-4, with 7 nucleotides matching TRBD1. The clonotype was recovered from a human donor in a cohort sampled during active COVID-19. The specimen sequenced was peripheral blood. CDR3 sequence reads: CATSSTRGINEKLFF. In nucleotides, the CDR3 is TGTGCCACCAGCAGCACCAGGGGGATTAATGAAAAACTGTTTTTT.